This T cell receptor (beta chain) was identified during a study of T cells in Graves' hyperthyroidism and ophthalmopathy. Ophthalmopathy patients had Clinical Activity Score at least 3, NOSPECS grade at least 4, duration under 3 months. Used for diagnoses were clinical symptoms, serum thyroxine and TRAb, thyroid ultrasound and orbital computed tomography. TCR beta CDR3 region amplification was performed from RNA transcripts. Initially, a first-round RT-PCR of the TCR CDR3 employed the HTBI primer set. One entry per CDR3 protein, called by TCRdb with MiXCR from the multiplex PCR reads. The table has about 640,000 distinct CDR3 sequences, around 20% seen once. Trimming removed 5 bases at V and 6 bases at J, with 17 bases between. The CDR3 extends over 14 amino acids. Germline V lookup: CDR1 SEHNR, CDR2 FQNEAQ (reference sequence).

The receptor's source is a man younger than 45 with Graves' ophthalmopathy. The V call is TRBV7-9, the J call TRBJ2-7; tentative D call: TRBD1 (6 bases). The specimen sequenced was blood. CDR3 residues: CASSVRGNPGEQYF. CDR3 sequence (DNA): TGTGCCAGCAGCGTAAGGGGGAACCCTGGCGAGCAGTACTTC.